A single sample gave rise to the 32 T cell receptor beta chains below, sequenced in a study of blood T cell repertoires in COVID-19. Using immunoSEQ multiplex PCR, the repertoire was profiled, and TCRdb retains in-frame clones only, with some absent. This table has 150,000 or so clones, more than 85% appearing once. The sequenced sample was PBMCs or T cells enriched from blood (not recorded which). These receptors were taken from a woman aged 45-60 years who had recovered from COVID-19.

CDR3 bases: TGTGCCAGCAGTTGGTCAGGGTCCCCCTACGAGCAGTACTTC. Its translation: CASSWSGSPYEQYF. The chain couples TRBV27 to TRBJ2-7; D may be TRBD1 (5 bases). The V end lost 4 bases, the J end lost 2 bases, and 12 bases lay between the germline ends. CDR1 and CDR2 (germline): MNHEY, SMNVEV (reference sequence). The CDR3 loop spans 14 amino acids.

V usage is TRBV19 and J usage is TRBJ1-1; the D is unclear. Trimming shortened V by 6 bases and J by 0 bases, and 14 bases separated the two germline ends. The CDR3 covers 15 residues. Germline CDR1 reads LNHDA; CDR2 reads SQIVND (reference sequence). CDR3 amino acids: CASRLREGVNTEAFF. In DNA form, the CDR3 reads TGTGCCAGTAGGCTGCGTGAGGGCGTGAACACTGAAGCTTTCTTT.

The J gene is TRBJ2-7, the V gene TRBV21-1; TRBD2, as called in the table, went unchecked against the DNA. TRBV21-1 is classified as a pseudogene. CDR3 length: 14 amino acids. The CDR3 here is CASSKRGGRYEQYF. CDR3 coding DNA: TGTGCCAGCAGCAAGAGGGGGGGCCGCTACGAGCAGTACTTC.

This chain uses TRBV18 with TRBJ1-6, with D possibly TRBD1 on 6 matching bases. The V end lost 3 bases, the J end lost 8 bases, and 14 bases lay between the germline ends. The V gene's germline CDR1 is KGHSH and CDR2 LQKENI. CDR3 length equals 15 residues. CDR3 sequence reads: CASSPLQGIDSPLHF. The CDR3 nucleotides are TGTGCCAGCTCACCGTTACAGGGAATCGATTCACCCCTCCACTTT. Full variable domain (missing parts from reference TRBV18 and TRBJ1-6): NAGVMQNPRHLVRRRGQEARLRCSPMKGHSHVYWYRQLPEEGLKFMVYLQKENIIDESGMPKERFSAEFPKEGPSILRIQQVVRGDSAAYFCASSPLQGIDSPLHFGNGTRLTVT.

The CDR3 DNA follows: TGTGCCAGCAGCGCTGGACACTACAATGAGCAGTTCTTC. Translating gives CASSAGHYNEQFF. The chain recombines TRBV9 with TRBJ2-1, with a possible D match to TRBD1 (5 bases). The CDR3 has 13 residues. Trimming took 3 bases from V and 3 from J, leaving 7 bases between them. CDR1 and CDR2 from the germline V gene are SGDLS and YYNGEE.

J is TRBJ2-7 and V is TRBV6-5, with 12 positions matching TRBD2. Germline V gene lookup returns CDR1 MNHEY and CDR2 SVGAGI. Unmatched junction bases numbered 10, after V lost 11 bases and J lost 5 bases. The CDR3 has 14 amino acids. Here the CDR3 reads CAGRLAGENNEQYF. The CDR3 DNA is TGTGCCGGACGACTAGCGGGAGAAAATAACGAGCAGTACTTC.

The V call is TRBV19, the J call TRBJ2-3, with a tentative D call TRBD1 (6 bases). Trimming took 5 bases from V and 0 from J, leaving 12 bases between them. The CDR3 consists of 15 residues. In germline, CDR1 is LNHDA, CDR2 SQIVND (reference sequence). The CDR3 nucleotides read TGTGCCAGTAGTTCTCTGGGGGCGAGCACAGATACGCAGTATTTT. Its protein product is CASSSLGASTDTQYF.

In this sample, this clone turned up once. The DNA of the CDR3 is TGTGCCAGCAGCGGACTAGCGGGAGTCACCGGGGAGCTGTTTTTT. Translation: CASSGLAGVTGELFF. V gene TRBV11-3 combines with J gene TRBJ2-2; 13 positions match TRBD2. The CDR3 covers 15 residues. Germline assignment: CDR1 SGHNT and CDR2 YENEEA. Trimming removed 5 bases from V and 4 bases from J; junction bases left unmatched: 1.

This sequence joins TRBV9 and TRBJ2-1; D is undetermined. V was cut by 2 bases and J by 5 bases, with 17 bases left in between. There are 16 residues in the CDR3. Germline lookup yields CDR1 SGDLS and CDR2 YYNGEE. DNA of the CDR3: TGTGCCAGCAGCGTTTTCGCGACACGCCTAAACAATGAGCAGTTCTTC. It yields the protein CASSVFATRLNNEQFF.

The chain employs TRBV10-1 and TRBJ2-2; no reliable D call. The CDR3 extends over 17 amino acids. Germline V CDR1 and CDR2: WNHNN, SYGVQD (reference sequence). The V and J ends lost 0 bases and 1 base respectively, with 12 bases between them. The CDR3 reads CASSESVSVGNTGELFF. The DNA of the CDR3 is TGCGCCAGCAGTGAGTCAGTCAGCGTCGGGAACACCGGGGAGCTGTTTTTT.

This clone was detected a few times. Other DNA sequences in the same sample also yield this CDR3. CDR3 in DNA: TGTGCCAGCAGCTTGCGGGGATCCTACGAGCAGTACTTC. Its protein product is CASSLRGSYEQYF. The chain is built from TRBV7-2 and TRBJ2-7; perhaps TRBD2 as D (6 bases). This CDR3 contains 13 residues. CDR1 is SGHTA, CDR2 FQGNSA, per germline. V was clipped by 3 bases and J by 1 base, with 7 bases between them.

The gene calls are TRBV6-5 and TRBJ1-2; perhaps TRBD1 as D (5 bases). The germline CDR1 and CDR2 sequences are MNHEY and SVGAGI. The CDR3 loop spans 12 amino acids. V was trimmed by 8 bases and J by 7 bases, leaving 14 bases between them. The CDR3 here is CASGAGWTGYTF. The CDR3 DNA follows: TGTGCCAGCGGGGCGGGATGGACTGGCTACACCTTC.

The chain carries TRBV29-1 and TRBJ1-2, with D hard to call. Germline assignment: CDR1 SQVTM and CDR2 ANQGSEA. V gave up 1 base and J gave up 8 bases, with 8 bases separating them. This CDR3 comprises 11 residues. The CDR3 is CSVEAPKGYTF. The DNA of the CDR3 is TGCAGCGTTGAAGCTCCTAAGGGCTACACCTTC.

V gene TRBV3-1 (or the pseudogene TRBV3-2) combines with J gene TRBJ2-7; D remains ambiguous. The CDR3 sequence is 15 residues long. The V gene lost 0 bases and the J gene lost 1 base, with 10 bases spanning the gap. Germline V gene data show CDR1 as LGHDT and CDR2 as YNNKEL (reference sequence). As DNA, the CDR3 is TGTGCCAGCAGCCAAGATAGAACAGTTTCCTACGAGCAGTACTTC. Translation gives CASSQDRTVSYEQYF.

The chain carries TRBV24-1 and TRBJ2-5, with D tentatively TRBD1 (7 bases). This CDR3 has 15 amino acids. V dropped 4 bases and J dropped 6 bases, with 17 bases sitting between them. Germline lookup yields CDR1 KGHDR and CDR2 SFDVKD. CDR3 loop: CATSDRGTEGKTQYF. The CDR3 coding sequence is TGTGCCACCAGTGACCGCGGGACAGAGGGAAAGACCCAGTACTTC.

This chain uses TRBV5-1 with TRBJ2-3; TRBD2 is a possible D gene (5 bases). CDR3 length: 13 residues. Germline assignment: CDR1 SGHRS and CDR2 YFSETQ. The V end lost 5 bases, the J end lost 2 bases, and 9 bases lay between the germline ends. CDR3 residues: CASRSGSTDTQYF. CDR3 nucleotides: TGCGCCAGCAGATCGGGATCCACAGATACGCAGTATTTT.

V and J are TRBV7-2 and TRBJ2-2, with 7 bases lining up with TRBD2. Germline V gene sequence: CDR1 SGHTA, CDR2 FQGNSA. Trimming cost V 5 bases and J 0 bases; bases outside gene matches: 6. The CDR3 contains 16 residues. The CDR3 reads CASSIRTSANTGELFF. The CDR3 nucleotides read TGTGCCAGCAGCATAAGGACTAGTGCGAACACCGGGGAGCTGTTTTTT.

The CDR3 bases are TGTGCCTGGAGTGACCCCGGAGGGACGTCTGGAAACACCATATATTTT. Translated: CAWSDPGGTSGNTIYF. This chain connects TRBV30 to TRBJ1-3; D possibly corresponds to TRBD1 (5 bases). CDR1 GTSNPN and CDR2 SVGIG come from the germline V gene (reference sequence). This CDR3 is built from 16 residues. The V end was cut by 1 base, the J end by 1 base, with 14 bases between.

This sequence joins TRBV3-1 (or the pseudogene TRBV3-2) and TRBJ2-3, with 8 bases that match TRBD2. This CDR3 has 16 amino acids. V lost 3 bases and J lost 1; bases outside the gene matches: 6. Per the germline V gene, CDR1 is LGHDT and CDR2 is YNNKEL (reference sequence). The CDR3 loop is CASSQVREARTDTQYF. The CDR3 nucleotides are TGTGCCAGCAGCCAGGTGCGGGAGGCTCGCACAGATACGCAGTATTTT.

In this sample, this clone turned up once. This chain uses TRBV7-8 with TRBJ1-1; 12 nucleotides line up with TRBD1. The CDR3 is 18 amino acids. The J segment lost 1 base and the V segment lost 5 bases, leaving 11 bases of the junction unmatched. CDR1 is SGHVS, CDR2 FQNEAQ, per germline. DNA for the CDR3: TGTGCCAGCAGCGGACGGGACAGGGGGCCTTATTCGAACACTGAAGCTTTCTTT. It yields the protein CASSGRDRGPYSNTEAFF.

The rearrangement uses TRBV7-8 and TRBJ1-1; the D gene is possibly TRBD1 (5 bases). CDR3 size: 18 residues. Deletions cut 2 bases from V and 3 bases from J, with 22 bases between. Per germline, CDR1 SGHVS and CDR2 FQNEAQ. In nucleotides, the CDR3 is TGTGCCAGCAGCTTATTAAACCAATGGACACCGGGTGACACTGAAGCTTTCTTT. Translating gives CASSLLNQWTPGDTEAFF.

The V gene is TRBV18, the J gene TRBJ2-5; D is possibly TRBD2 (5 bases). This CDR3 comprises 14 residues. V was clipped by 7 bases and J by 5 bases, with 17 bases between them. Germline V lookup: CDR1 KGHSH, CDR2 LQKENI. CDR3 sequence reads: CASFKGPRGETQYF. The CDR3 nucleotides read TGTGCCAGCTTTAAGGGCCCGCGAGGGGAGACCCAGTACTTC.

The chain has TRBV9 and TRBJ1-6; perhaps TRBD1 as D (6 bases). The germline V gene encodes CDR1 SGDLS and CDR2 YYNGEE. The CDR3 runs to 16 residues. V dropped 3 bases and J dropped 4 bases, with 14 bases sitting between them. This CDR3 is CASSGMDSRYNSPLHF. CDR3 coding DNA: TGTGCCAGCAGCGGAATGGACAGCCGGTATAATTCACCCCTCCACTTT.

The chain is built from TRBV6-5 and TRBJ2-1, with 7 bases that match TRBD2. From germline, CDR1 is MNHEY and CDR2 SVGAGI. The CDR3 has 16 residues. The V and J ends lost 0 bases and 1 base, in that order; junction bases with no gene match: 3. CDR3 region: CASSYSGGSSYNEQFF. The DNA for the CDR3 is TGTGCCAGCAGTTACTCGGGCGGGAGTTCCTACAATGAGCAGTTCTTC.

The V call is TRBV29-1, the J call TRBJ1-4; D not certain. Germline V gene lookup returns CDR1 SQVTM and CDR2 ANQGSEA. This CDR3 has 12 residues. The V end was cut by 7 bases, the J end by 7 bases, with 13 bases between. The CDR3 reads CSGALLGEKLFF. Written as DNA, the CDR3 is TGCAGCGGGGCCCTATTGGGTGAAAAACTGTTTTTT.

This sequence joins TRBV27 and TRBJ2-1, with TRBD2 identical over 14 bases. Trimming at V came to 2 bases and at J to 5 bases, leaving 11 bases not matched to a gene. This CDR3 comprises 19 residues. Germline assignment: CDR1 MNHEY and CDR2 SMNVEV (reference sequence). CDR3 in DNA: TGTGCCAGCAGTTTAAGGGGACTAGCGGGAGTTCGAGGGAACAATGAGCAGTTCTTC. It specifies CASSLRGLAGVRGNNEQFF.

The V and J genes are TRBV19 and TRBJ1-3, with D possibly being TRBD1 (6 bases). CDR1 is LNHDA and CDR2 is SQIVND in the germline V gene (reference sequence). The CDR3 sequence is 15 residues long. Trimming removed 6 bases from V and 0 bases from J, with 12 bases in between. As DNA, the CDR3 is TGTGCCAGTAGCCCAGGACAGAGCTCTGGAAACACCATATATTTT. This encodes CASSPGQSSGNTIYF.

CDR3 DNA sequence: TGTGCCATCTCTTCCCCTAGCACAGATACGCAGTATTTT. Encoded protein: CAISSPSTDTQYF. V and J are TRBV24-1 and TRBJ2-3; D unclear. Germline CDR1 and CDR2: KGHDR and SFDVKD. The ends were cut back, 11 bases at V and 0 bases at J, with 11 bases in the middle. This CDR3 contains 13 residues.

The rearrangement joins TRBV7-3 to TRBJ2-1; 7 bases agree with TRBD2. Losses at the gene ends were 5 bases for V and 7 bases for J; bases not matched to a gene: 11. Germline V gene data show CDR1 as SGHTA and CDR2 as FQGTGA. The CDR3 runs to 15 residues. This chain's CDR3 is CASSPRAGEGNEQFF. The CDR3 DNA sequence: TGTGCCAGCAGCCCCCGGGCGGGGGAAGGGAATGAGCAGTTCTTC. The complete variable domain, with remaining parts taken from reference TRBV7-3 and TRBJ2-1, reads GAGVSQTPSNKVTEKGKYVELRCDPISGHTALYWYRQSLGQGPEFLIYFQGTGAADDSGLPNDRFFAVRPEGSVSTLKIQRTERGDSAVYLCASSPRAGEGNEQFFGPGTRLTVL.

The rearrangement links TRBV20-1 to TRBJ2-7; D possibly corresponds to TRBD2 (6 bases). The CDR3 is 11 residues long. V lost 5 bases and J lost 7, with 12 bases in between. From germline, CDR1 is DFQATT and CDR2 SNEGSKA (reference sequence). Here the CDR3 reads CSAVGDWEQYF. CDR3 in DNA: TGCAGTGCTGTAGGGGACTGGGAGCAGTACTTC.

The chain recombines TRBV6-5 with TRBJ1-2; 10 bases match TRBD1. V lost 8 bases to trimming and J lost 6 bases; unmatched junction nucleotides: 9. Germline CDR1 MNHEY, CDR2 SVGAGI. The CDR3 has 14 amino acids. CDR3 sequence: CASFSGTGVNGYTF. CDR3 coding DNA: TGTGCCAGCTTCTCCGGGACAGGGGTCAATGGCTACACCTTC.

The chain uses TRBV7-9 and TRBJ1-2, with D possibly being TRBD1 (6 bases). The CDR3 sequence is 15 residues long. V was clipped by 4 bases and J by 8 bases, with 20 bases between them. Germline CDR1 is SEHNR and CDR2 is FQNEAQ (reference sequence). CDR3 residues: CASSSYRDLTWGYTF. CDR3 sequence (DNA): TGTGCCAGCAGCTCCTACAGGGACCTCACCTGGGGCTACACCTTC.